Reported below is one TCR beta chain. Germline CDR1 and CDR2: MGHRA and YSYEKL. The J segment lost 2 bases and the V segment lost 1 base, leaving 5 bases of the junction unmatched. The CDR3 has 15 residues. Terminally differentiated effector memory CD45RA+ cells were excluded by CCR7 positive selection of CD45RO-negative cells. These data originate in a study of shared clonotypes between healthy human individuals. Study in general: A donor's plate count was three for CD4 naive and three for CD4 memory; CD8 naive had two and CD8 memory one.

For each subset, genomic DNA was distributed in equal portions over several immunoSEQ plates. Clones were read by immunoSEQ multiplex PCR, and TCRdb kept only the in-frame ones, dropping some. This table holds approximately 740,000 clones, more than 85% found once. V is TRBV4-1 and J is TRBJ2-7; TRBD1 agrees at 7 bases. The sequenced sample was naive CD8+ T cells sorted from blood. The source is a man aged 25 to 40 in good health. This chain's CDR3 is CASSQGSGQPYEQYF. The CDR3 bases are TGCGCCAGCAGCCAAGGATCGGGACAGCCCTACGAGCAGTACTTC.